This TCR beta chain was observed in a study of blood T cell repertoires in COVID-19. The CDR3 contains 19 residues. The V gene's germline CDR1 is LGHDT and CDR2 YNNKEL (reference sequence). Germline trimming cut 3 bases from V and 7 bases from J; bases unmatched to any gene: 17. This table comes from immunoSEQ multiplex PCR, and its TCRdb copy is limited to in-frame clones, with some not included. Here the sample spans 250,000 to 300,000 clones, 80% to 90% being singletons. Sequencing was performed on PBMCs or T cells enriched from blood (not recorded which). The rearrangement uses TRBV3-1 (or the pseudogene TRBV3-2) and TRBJ2-7; 14 nucleotides agree with TRBD2. This receptor was identified in a woman in her forties or fifties who had recovered from COVID-19. CDR3 DNA: TGTGCCAGCAGCCAGCCCGGGACTAGCGGGAGAGGGGCTTTGGGGGAGCAGTACTTC. This encodes CASSQPGTSGRGALGEQYF.